The 21 T cell receptor beta chains listed next were all sequenced from one sample in a study of blood T cell repertoires in COVID-19. Method: immunoSEQ multiplex PCR; TCRdb's copy keeps in-frame clones and lacks some. Of over 150,000 clones in the sample, 70% to 85% were seen once. Material: PBMCs or T cells enriched from blood (not recorded which). Receptors were obtained from a woman in her 70s in a cohort exposed to, infected with or recovered from COVID-19 (not recorded which).

This sequence joins TRBV29-1 and TRBJ2-1; D unclear. The CDR3 is 13 residues long. Germline V CDR1 and CDR2: SQVTM, ANQGSEA. V was clipped by 5 bases and J by 0 bases, with 8 bases between them. The CDR3 loop reads CSVLRSSYNEQFF. The CDR3 region has the DNA TGCAGCGTTCTCCGGAGCTCCTACAATGAGCAGTTCTTC.

Concerning this clone itself: This sequence may be a read error, since a much larger clone differs from it by one base. CDR3 sequence: CASSVDRETEAFF. As DNA, the CDR3 is TGTGCCAGCAGCGTAGACAGGGAAACTGAAGCTTTCTTT. The gene calls are TRBV7-3 and TRBJ1-1; TRBD1 aligns across 7 bases. Germline V gene data show CDR1 as SGHTA and CDR2 as FQGTGA. This CDR3 has 13 amino acids. V shed 5 bases, J shed 5 bases, and the junction held 5 bases outside the gene matches.

V and J are TRBV5-5 and TRBJ2-7, with TRBD1 as a possible D gene (5 bases). Germline loops: CDR1 SGHKS, CDR2 YYEKEE (reference sequence). Trimming cost V 4 bases and J 2 bases, with 13 bases left between them. The CDR3 spans 14 residues. CDR3 region: CASSPAGPPYEQYF. The CDR3 DNA reads as TGTGCCAGCAGCCCAGCAGGGCCCCCCTACGAGCAGTACTTC.

The table lists this clone with a count of one. The rearrangement links TRBV19 to TRBJ1-5; weak D call: TRBD1 (5 bases). The CDR3 is 13 amino acids. Germline V gives CDR1 LNHDA, CDR2 SQIVND (reference sequence). V was clipped by 6 bases and J by 0 bases, with 6 bases between them. The CDR3 region has the DNA TGTGCCAGTAGGGACAATAGCAATCAGCCCCAGCATTTT. It codes for CASRDNSNQPQHF.

J is TRBJ2-2 and V is TRBV2; D remains ambiguous. Germline V CDR1 and CDR2: SNHLY, FYNNEI. The CDR3 has 12 residues. The ends were cut back, 5 bases at V and 5 bases at J, with 6 bases in the middle. CDR3 region: CASSQLTGELFF. CDR3 nucleotides: TGTGCCAGCAGTCAACTAACCGGGGAGCTGTTTTTT.

CDR3: CASSSLGGSYNEQFF. CDR3 sequence (DNA): TGCGCCAGCAGCTCCTTAGGGGGCTCCTACAATGAGCAGTTCTTC. The chain couples TRBV5-1 to TRBJ2-1; TRBD1 is a possible D gene (6 bases). Germline V gene sequence: CDR1 SGHRS, CDR2 YFSETQ. This CDR3 has 15 amino acids. Trimming removed 3 bases from V and 0 bases from J, with 10 bases in between.

V and J are TRBV2 and TRBJ2-2, with a tentative D call TRBD1 (6 bases). Trimming left V 6 bases short and J 1 base short, with 15 bases between. CDR3 length: 16 residues. CDR1 SNHLY and CDR2 FYNNEI come from the germline V gene. CDR3 amino acids: CASSRTAPLNTGELFF. The CDR3 DNA reads TGTGCCAGCAGCAGGACAGCACCGCTGAACACCGGGGAGCTGTTTTTT. The whole variable domain, filled in from reference TRBV2 and TRBJ2-2, reads EPEVTQTPSHQVTQMGQEVILRCVPISNHLYFYWYRQILGQKVEFLVSFYNNEISEKSEIFDDQFSVERPDGSNFTLKIRSTKLEDSAMYFCASSRTAPLNTGELFFGEGSRLTVL.

This rearrangement joins TRBV5-1 to TRBJ1-4; D is undetermined. The CDR3 has 14 residues. The V gene's germline CDR1 is SGHRS and CDR2 YFSETQ. Trimming left V 0 bases short and J 8 bases short, with 11 bases between. This CDR3 reads CASSLVGAREKLFF. The DNA of the CDR3 is TGCGCCAGCAGCTTGGTGGGAGCGAGGGAAAAACTGTTTTTT.

This clone was observed a single time. This CDR3 reads CASRTDYGYTF. The CDR3 DNA sequence: TGCGCCAGCAGGACAGACTATGGCTACACCTTC. The chain joins TRBV5-1 to TRBJ1-2; a weak D match, TRBD1 (5 bases). The CDR3 sequence is 11 residues long. CDR1 and CDR2 from the germline V gene are SGHRS and YFSETQ. V dropped 5 bases and J dropped 3 bases, with 5 bases sitting between them.

The V gene is TRBV28, the J gene TRBJ2-7; TRBD1 matches 7 bases. The CDR3 sequence is 14 residues long. Trimming took 4 bases from V and 3 from J; bases not matched to a gene: 6. Germline assignment: CDR1 MDHEN and CDR2 SYDVKM. CDR3 sequence (DNA): TGTGCCAGCAGTTCTAACAGGGGAGACTACGAGCAGTACTTC. This sequence encodes CASSSNRGDYEQYF.

The chain uses TRBV28 and TRBJ1-3; 10 positions match TRBD1. The CDR3 length is 15 residues. Germline values: CDR1 MDHEN, CDR2 SYDVKM. V shed 6 bases and J 3 bases; nucleotides not matched to a gene: 5. CDR3 coding DNA: TGTGCCAGCAGCGTGGGACAGGGGAATGGAAACACCATATATTTT. Translating gives CASSVGQGNGNTIYF.

The chain recombines TRBV28 with TRBJ1-2; possibly TRBD1 for D (6 bases). With 4 bases removed from V and 4 bases from J, the gap between germline ends came to 10 bases. The CDR3 runs to 13 residues. CDR1 and CDR2 (germline): MDHEN, SYDVKM. CDR3 protein: CASSYTGIYGYTF. The CDR3 nucleotides read TGTGCCAGCAGTTACACAGGGATCTATGGCTACACCTTC.

The chain has TRBV7-9 and TRBJ2-5; 8 bases match TRBD2. Germline CDR1 and CDR2: SEHNR and FQNEAQ (reference sequence). The CDR3 is 15 amino acids. Trimming cost V 5 bases and J 5 bases; bases outside gene matches: 10. The CDR3, as DNA: TGTGCCAGCAGCGACCGCGGACTAGCCGGGGAGACCCAGTACTTC. Protein sequence: CASSDRGLAGETQYF.

The chain has TRBV14 and TRBJ2-2; 13 nucleotides match TRBD2. This CDR3 region has 16 residues. CDR1 and CDR2 (germline): SGHDN, FVKESK. V lost 3 bases to trimming and J lost 4 bases; unmatched junction nucleotides: 2. For the CDR3, the DNA is TGTGCCAGCAGCCAGGGACTAGCGGGAACCACCGGGGAGCTGTTTTTT. Residues: CASSQGLAGTTGELFF.

The genes are TRBV3-1 (or the pseudogene TRBV3-2) and TRBJ2-7; tentatively, D is TRBD2 (6 bases). V was trimmed by 1 base and J by 2 bases, leaving 6 bases between them. The length of the CDR3 is 13 residues. Germline loops: CDR1 LGHDT, CDR2 YNNKEL (reference sequence). The CDR3 here is CASSQGTTYEQYF. CDR3 DNA: TGTGCCAGCAGCCAAGGGACTACCTACGAGCAGTACTTC.

CDR3 in DNA: TGCAGCGTTGAAGGGGCCAAGACAAGCACTGAAGCTTTCTTT. Its translation: CSVEGAKTSTEAFF. The V call is TRBV29-1, the J call TRBJ1-1; D unresolved. Germline assignment: CDR1 SQVTM and CDR2 ANQGSEA. V was pared by 1 base and J by 4 bases, with 13 bases between. The CDR3 has 14 residues.

V is TRBV7-9 and J is TRBJ2-7; D unresolved. This CDR3 is built from 11 residues. CDR1 and CDR2 from the germline V gene are SEHNR and FQNEAQ (reference sequence). V shed 3 bases and J shed 4 bases, with 4 bases lying between them. The CDR3 nucleotides read TGTGCCAGCAGCTTTGTATACGAGCAGTACTTC. Amino acid sequence: CASSFVYEQYF.

CDR3 in amino acids: CASSGQGSNQPQHF. CDR3 bases: TGTGCCAGCAGCGGTCAGGGGAGCAATCAGCCCCAGCATTTT. The chain links TRBV9 to TRBJ1-5; the D gene is possibly TRBD1 (6 bases). The CDR3 sequence is 14 residues long. With 3 bases removed from V and 1 base from J, the gap between germline ends came to 8 bases. Germline lookup yields CDR1 SGDLS and CDR2 YYNGEE. The full variable domain, with the rest looked up from reference TRBV9 and TRBJ1-5, is DSGVTQTPKHLITATGQRVTLRCSPRSGDLSVYWYQQSLDQGLQFLIQYYNGEERAKGNILERFSAQQFPDLHSELNLSSLELGDSALYFCASSGQGSNQPQHFGDGTRLSIL.

V and J are TRBV11-3 and TRBJ1-1; possibly TRBD1 for D (5 bases). The germline V gene has CDR1 SGHNT and CDR2 YENEEA. The V and J ends lost 5 bases and 5 bases respectively, with 15 bases between them. This CDR3 has 14 amino acids. The CDR3 bases are TGTGCCAGCAGCCTGGACGGCAGGGTGACTGAAGCTTTCTTT. Translating it yields CASSLDGRVTEAFF.

V and J are TRBV15 and TRBJ2-1, with D possibly matching TRBD2 (5 bases). Trimming shortened V by 1 base and J by 1 base, and 11 bases separated the two germline ends. CDR3 size: 16 residues. The germline V gene has CDR1 LNHNV and CDR2 YYDKDF (reference sequence). As DNA, the CDR3 is TGTGCCACCAGCAGAGGGCCTAGCCAATCCTACAATGAGCAGTTCTTC. Protein sequence: CATSRGPSQSYNEQFF.

The chain couples TRBV9 to TRBJ1-2; TRBD1 agrees at 10 bases. This CDR3 is 15 amino acids long. CDR1 and CDR2 from the germline V gene are SGDLS and YYNGEE. V trimming: 3 bases; J trimming: 6 bases; junction bases outside the gene matches: 8. CDR3 nucleotide sequence: TGTGCCAGCAGCGCCGGGGGACAGGGGATCCATGGCTACACCTTC. It translates to CASSAGGQGIHGYTF.